Below are 32 T cell receptor beta chains sequenced from a single sample in a study of neurological immune-mediated disorders. Using its own MiXCR run on the 5' RACE reads, TCRdb lists one record per CDR3 protein. The repertoire includes roughly 100,000 distinct CDR3 sequences, 3% to 4% of them detected once, and under 6.5% sits in the top ten. Sequencing was done on a sample of PBMCs. Receptor source: a woman between 18 and 29 years old with multiple sclerosis.

V is TRBV6-5 and J is TRBJ2-2, with D possibly TRBD1 on 6 matching bases. The germline V gene encodes CDR1 MNHEY and CDR2 SVGAGI. Trimming stripped 5 bases from V and 1 base from J, with 14 bases between. This CDR3 is built from 16 residues. The CDR3 is CASSLTPGQNTGELFF. The CDR3 DNA sequence: TGTGCCAGCAGTCTTACCCCGGGACAGAACACCGGGGAGCTGTTTTTT.

The table lists this clonotype with many counts. J is TRBJ1-5 and V is TRBV20-1; tentatively, D is TRBD1 (5 bases). The germline V and J ends were trimmed by 1 base and 5 bases, with 6 bases remaining between them. CDR1 and CDR2 from the germline V gene are DFQATT and SNEGSKA (reference sequence). The CDR3 has 12 residues. The CDR3 DNA sequence: TGCAGTGCTAGAGGGGGGGATCAGCCCCAGCATTTT. Translated, it gives CSARGGDQPQHF.

The chain employs TRBV20-1 and TRBJ2-1; no clear D gene. V gave up 5 bases and J gave up 0 bases, with 11 bases separating them. This CDR3 has 14 residues. Germline V gene sequence: CDR1 DFQATT, CDR2 SNEGSKA (reference sequence). Here the CDR3 reads CSAPGLSSYNEQFF. The CDR3 DNA reads as TGCAGTGCTCCCGGGCTGAGCTCCTACAATGAGCAGTTCTTC.

This clonotype was counted at least ten times. J is TRBJ1-2 and V is TRBV7-2, with D hard to call. Trimming shortened V by 5 bases and J by 8 bases, and 15 bases separated the two germline ends. CDR1 and CDR2 (germline): SGHTA, FQGNSA. This CDR3 spans 13 amino acids. The CDR3 sequence: CASSHTPPGGYTF. CDR3 in DNA: TGTGCCAGCAGCCATACCCCCCCGGGGGGCTACACCTTC.

In this sample, this clonotype turned up many times. This rearrangement joins TRBV7-9 to TRBJ2-1, with D perhaps TRBD2 (6 bases). Germline V lookup: CDR1 SEHNR, CDR2 FQNEAQ (reference sequence). The CDR3 is 15 residues long. V lost 6 bases and J lost 5, with 17 bases in between. The CDR3 region is CASSRPREDHNEQFF. Written as DNA, the CDR3 is TGTGCCAGCAGTCGACCCAGGGAGGATCACAATGAGCAGTTCTTC. Complete variable domain (other parts from reference TRBV7-9 and TRBJ2-1): DTGVSQNPRHKITKRGQNVTFRCDPISEHNRLYWYRQTLGQGPEFLTYFQNEAQLEKSRLLSDRFSAERPKGSFSTLEIQRTEQGDSAMYLCASSRPREDHNEQFFGPGTRLTVL.

This clonotype was observed many times. The chain links TRBV20-1 to TRBJ2-1; TRBD2 agrees at 8 bases. Germline CDR1 is DFQATT and CDR2 is SNEGSKA (reference sequence). This CDR3 comprises 14 residues. Trimming cost V 5 bases and J 0 bases; bases outside gene matches: 3. The CDR3 region has the DNA TGCAGTGCTCATAGCGGGAACTCCTACAATGAGCAGTTCTTC. Amino acids: CSAHSGNSYNEQFF.

This clonotype has ten or more counts. The gene calls are TRBV5-1 and TRBJ2-5, with D unclear. The germline V gene encodes CDR1 SGHRS and CDR2 YFSETQ. Trimming left V 0 bases short and J 0 bases short, with 6 bases between. The CDR3 runs 14 residues. In DNA, the CDR3 is TGCGCCAGCAGCTTGGAGCCTAACCAAGAGACCCAGTACTTC. It is translated as CASSLEPNQETQYF.

Many counts were recorded for this clonotype. The chain uses TRBV20-1 and TRBJ2-1; D might be TRBD2 (6 bases). The germline V gene has CDR1 DFQATT and CDR2 SNEGSKA (reference sequence). Trimming took 0 bases from V and 0 from J, leaving 15 bases between them. The CDR3 extends over 17 amino acids. CDR3: CSARDISGIPSYNEQFF. The CDR3 bases are TGCAGTGCTAGAGATATTAGCGGAATACCCTCCTACAATGAGCAGTTCTTC.

This clonotype was found many times. The V call is TRBV5-1, the J call TRBJ2-3; 7 positions agree with TRBD2. The germline CDR1 and CDR2 sequences are SGHRS and YFSETQ. This CDR3 is built from 16 residues. With V trimmed by 2 bases and J by 6 bases, 12 bases remained unmatched. CDR3 region: CASSLWTRRNGDTQYF. The CDR3 DNA follows: TGCGCCAGCAGCTTATGGACTAGAAGGAATGGGGATACGCAGTATTTT.

This clonotype has a count of ten or more. The gene calls are TRBV12-3 or TRBV12-4 and TRBJ1-2; no definite D call. The V end lost 6 bases, the J end lost 4 bases, and 18 bases lay between the germline ends. This CDR3 is built from 15 residues. In DNA, the CDR3 is TGTGCCAGCAGCCGCGACCAAGGACTCACCTATGGCTACACCTTC. Translating gives CASSRDQGLTYGYTF.

This clonotype was recorded at least ten times. The rearrangement uses TRBV6-5 and TRBJ2-1; 9 bases line up with TRBD2. Germline trimming cut 7 bases from V and 5 bases from J; bases unmatched to any gene: 6. This CDR3 contains 14 residues. Germline V gene sequence: CDR1 MNHEY, CDR2 SVGAGI. This CDR3 reads CASTTSGTHNEQFF. CDR3 DNA: TGTGCCAGCACGACTAGCGGAACTCACAATGAGCAGTTCTTC.

The table lists this clonotype with many counts. The V gene is TRBV6-5, the J gene TRBJ2-7, with TRBD2 matching over 14 bases. J lost 0 bases, V lost 5 bases, and 12 bases had no gene match. CDR1 is MNHEY and CDR2 is SVGAGI in the germline V gene. The CDR3 loop spans 19 amino acids. The CDR3 nucleotides are TGTGCCAGCAGTACCCGACTAGCGGGGGGGCCCCCATTCTCCTACGAGCAGTACTTC. It translates to CASSTRLAGGPPFSYEQYF.

V is TRBV6-5 and J is TRBJ2-7, with D unclear. Per germline, CDR1 MNHEY and CDR2 SVGAGI. V shed 5 bases and J shed 2 bases, with 16 bases lying between them. This CDR3 comprises 15 residues. This CDR3 reads CASSHYAGRPYEQYF. As DNA, the CDR3 is TGTGCCAGCAGTCACTACGCCGGTAGGCCCTACGAGCAGTACTTC.

This clonotype has a count of ten or more. V is TRBV9 and J is TRBJ2-7, with 7 positions matching TRBD1. The V gene's germline CDR1 is SGDLS and CDR2 YYNGEE. This CDR3 is 13 amino acids long. The V segment lost 6 bases and the J segment 8 bases; nucleotides outside the gene matches: 11. The chain's CDR3 is CASTAGTDKKQYF. For the CDR3, the DNA is TGTGCCAGCACCGCCGGGACAGACAAAAAGCAGTACTTC.

The chain couples TRBV2 to TRBJ2-3, with 7 bases that match TRBD2. V was pared by 1 base and J by 2 bases, with 3 bases of the junction left unmatched. From germline, CDR1 is SNHLY and CDR2 FYNNEI. The CDR3 spans 15 residues. The CDR3 region has the DNA TGTGCCAGCAGTGAAGGACTAGCTCACACAGATACGCAGTATTTT. Its protein product is CASSEGLAHTDTQYF. Variable domain in full (rest from reference TRBV2 and TRBJ2-3): EPEVTQTPSHQVTQMGQEVILRCVPISNHLYFYWYRQILGQKVEFLVSFYNNEISEKSEIFDDQFSVERPDGSNFTLKIRSTKLEDSAMYFCASSEGLAHTDTQYFGPGTRLTVL.

This clonotype was counted ten times or more. The V and J genes are TRBV5-6 and TRBJ2-7; no firm D call. Germline CDR1 and CDR2: SGHDT and YYEEEE. Trimming stripped 5 bases from V and 9 bases from J, with 33 bases between. The CDR3 is 18 residues long. The CDR3 DNA follows: TGTGCCAGCAGGTCAGGTCCAGAGAGTACCACCACTGGAAATCGGCAGTACTTC. Translating it yields CASRSGPESTTTGNRQYF. Together with reference TRBV5-6 and TRBJ2-7, the CDR3 gives the full variable domain: DAGVTQSPTHLIKTRGQQVTLRCSPKSGHDTVSWYQQALGQGPQFIFQYYEEEERQRGNFPDRFSGHQFPNYSSELNVNALLLGDSALYLCASRSGPESTTTGNRQYFGPGTRLTVT.

The chain couples TRBV5-1 to TRBJ2-1; TRBD2 might be the D (6 bases). Trimming shortened V by 4 bases and J by 0 bases, and 14 bases separated the two germline ends. The CDR3 extends over 16 amino acids. CDR1 and CDR2 from the germline V gene are SGHRS and YFSETQ. Written as DNA, the CDR3 is TGCGCCAGCAGCCCCGGGAGCGGAGGCTCCTACAATGAGCAGTTCTTC. Its translation: CASSPGSGGSYNEQFF.

This clonotype was observed many times. The gene calls are TRBV18 and TRBJ1-6; D unresolved. Germline CDR1 KGHSH, CDR2 LQKENI. There are 14 residues in the CDR3. Trimming removed 3 bases from V and 8 bases from J, with 11 bases in between. CDR3 protein: CASSPDGAYSPLHF. The CDR3 DNA is TGTGCCAGCTCACCGGACGGAGCCTATTCACCCCTCCACTTT.

This clonotype was counted ten times or more. The chain uses TRBV20-1 and TRBJ2-1; 8 positions match TRBD2. The CDR3 length is 16 residues. CDR1 DFQATT and CDR2 SNEGSKA come from the germline V gene (reference sequence). The V and J ends lost 2 bases and 2 bases, in that order; junction bases with no gene match: 8. CDR3 loop: CSARPSGSITYNEQFF. Here the CDR3 DNA reads TGCAGTGCTAGACCAAGCGGGAGTATAACCTACAATGAGCAGTTCTTC.

This clonotype was detected many times. V gene TRBV29-1 combines with J gene TRBJ2-3; 10 positions agree with TRBD2. The CDR3 runs to 14 residues. The germline V gene has CDR1 SQVTM and CDR2 ANQGSEA. J lost 6 bases, V lost 5 bases, and 8 bases had no gene match. CDR3 DNA sequence: TGCAGCGTTAGACCGGGACTAGCGAGGGATACGCAGTATTTT. It encodes CSVRPGLARDTQYF.

The chain links TRBV18 to TRBJ1-1; TRBD1 aligns across 8 bases. Germline CDR1 is KGHSH and CDR2 is LQKENI. This CDR3 spans 14 amino acids. Losses at the gene ends were 4 bases for V and 10 bases for J; bases not matched to a gene: 11. The CDR3 region has the DNA TGTGCCAGCTCACTGGCAGGGGGCTTGGGTAGAGCTTTCTTT. This gives the protein CASSLAGGLGRAFF.

This clonotype was found many times. The chain recombines TRBV3-1 with TRBJ2-2; 7 positions agree with TRBD1. Germline V gene data show CDR1 as LGHDT and CDR2 as YNNKEL (reference sequence). The CDR3 totals 14 residues. Trimming took 5 bases from V and 2 from J; bases not matched to a gene: 2. CDR3: CASSTGANTGELFF. CDR3 in DNA: TGTGCCAGCAGCACAGGGGCCAACACCGGGGAGCTGTTTTTT.

This clonotype was detected ten times or more. The genes are TRBV5-1 and TRBJ2-1; 14 nucleotides line up with TRBD2. The CDR3 has 17 residues. Germline V lookup: CDR1 SGHRS, CDR2 YFSETQ. Trimming at V came to 3 bases and at J to 0 bases, leaving 2 bases not matched to a gene. The CDR3 DNA sequence: TGCGCCAGCAGCTCCGGGACTAGCGGGAGCTCCTACAATGAGCAGTTCTTC. This translates into CASSSGTSGSSYNEQFF.

This clonotype occurred many times. The V and J genes are TRBV12-3 or TRBV12-4 and TRBJ2-1, with a tentative D call TRBD1 (5 bases). Deletions cut 6 bases from V and 5 bases from J, with 8 bases between. The CDR3 is 12 amino acids. The CDR3: CASSLTDNEQFF. For the CDR3, the DNA is TGTGCCAGCAGCTTGACAGACAATGAGCAGTTCTTC.

This clonotype was observed at least ten times. The chain uses TRBV20-1 and TRBJ1-1; 7 nucleotides line up with TRBD1. Trimming removed 4 bases from V and 0 bases from J; junction bases left unmatched: 11. This CDR3 is 16 amino acids long. Germline V gene lookup returns CDR1 DFQATT and CDR2 SNEGSKA (reference sequence). CDR3 amino acids: CSATGQAASMNTEAFF. CDR3 nucleotides: TGCAGTGCTACCGGACAGGCCGCATCAATGAACACTGAAGCTTTCTTT.

The table lists this clonotype with many counts. This chain uses TRBV5-1 with TRBJ2-1; no clear D gene. Germline V gene lookup returns CDR1 SGHRS and CDR2 YFSETQ. The ends were cut back, 2 bases at V and 5 bases at J, with 2 bases in the middle. The CDR3 runs 11 residues. CDR3 bases: TGCGCCAGCAGCTTAGACAATGAGCAGTTCTTC. Protein sequence: CASSLDNEQFF.

This clonotype was observed many times. The V and J genes are TRBV29-1 and TRBJ1-1; D gene uncertain. The CDR3 totals 13 residues. The V end lost 3 bases, the J end lost 4 bases, and 12 bases lay between the germline ends. CDR1 is SQVTM and CDR2 is ANQGSEA in the germline V gene. CDR3 sequence (DNA): TGCAGCGTTGACCCCGGGGTCGGCACTGAAGCTTTCTTT. Translating gives CSVDPGVGTEAFF.

There are a few counts of this clonotype. This may arise from a read error, as a much more abundant clone is one base away. The gene calls are TRBV12-3 or TRBV12-4 and TRBJ1-1; tentative D call: TRBD1 (6 bases). The length of the CDR3 is 12 residues. CDR3 loop: CDSSLHRVEAFF. The CDR3 DNA reads as TGTGACAGCAGTTTACACAGGGTGGAAGCTTTCTTT.

This clonotype came up many times. The V and J genes are TRBV7-2 and TRBJ2-1, with 8 bases fitting TRBD2. Germline V lookup: CDR1 SGHTA, CDR2 FQGNSA. This CDR3 comprises 15 residues. V was pared by 2 bases and J by 9 bases, with 9 bases of the junction left unmatched. As DNA, the CDR3 is TGTGCCAGCAGCTTAAACTCAAAGCGGGAGAGTGAGCAGTTCTTC. Protein sequence: CASSLNSKRESEQFF.

This clonotype appeared many times. The chain uses TRBV5-6 and TRBJ1-1; no firm D call. Trimming stripped 4 bases from V and 11 bases from J, with 15 bases between. The CDR3 length is 12 residues. The germline CDR1 and CDR2 sequences are SGHDT and YYEEEE. In DNA form, the CDR3 reads TGTGCCAGCAGCCAACTGGGTAGTAGGGCTTTCTTT. Protein product: CASSQLGSRAFF.

At least ten counts were recorded for this clonotype. The chain employs TRBV20-1 and TRBJ2-1; 9 bases map to TRBD2. J gave up 9 bases and V 6 bases, and 15 bases lay outside the gene matches. The CDR3 is 15 amino acids. CDR1 is DFQATT and CDR2 is SNEGSKA in the germline V gene (reference sequence). CDR3 in amino acids: CSAVTSGSLAVEQFF. In nucleotides, the CDR3 is TGCAGTGCCGTTACTAGCGGGTCCTTAGCCGTTGAGCAGTTCTTC.

At least ten counts were recorded for this clonotype. The chain employs TRBV20-1 and TRBJ2-3; TRBD2 matches at 12 bases. Germline loops: CDR1 DFQATT, CDR2 SNEGSKA (reference sequence). This CDR3 contains 15 residues. The junction had 6 bases not matched to a gene; V was cut back by 5 bases and J by 3 bases. CDR3 DNA sequence: TGCAGTGCTCACCGGACTAGCGGGAAGACAGATACGCAGTATTTT. Amino acid sequence: CSAHRTSGKTDTQYF.